This T cell receptor (beta chain) is drawn from a study of cytomegalovirus exposure and HLA in healthy donors. Whole-study findings and limits: The study carried out a later analysis of TCR beta sequences. It associated under 20,000 of them with specific HLA alleles at a false discovery rate of 0.05. The authors enumerated 180 or so TCR beta chains as linked to cytomegalovirus. Most subjects had HLA-A and HLA-B alleles reportedly predicted accurately by TCR beta sequences.

The CDR3 spans 14 residues. The germline CDR1 and CDR2 sequences are SGHDT and YYEEEE. Germline trimming cut 3 bases from V and 5 bases from J; bases unmatched to any gene: 4. This clone showed up just a few times. Its antigen is undetermined. Vbeta (60) and Jbeta (13) primers were used in the PCR. Sequenced by immunoSEQ multiplex PCR; TCRdb stores in-frame clones only, minus some. The repertoire holds more than 95,000 clones, with approximately 82% as singletons. This receptor was identified in a man aged 35 to 55 in good health and CMV-seropositive. The specimen sequenced was PBMCs. The J gene is TRBJ1-2, the V gene TRBV5-6, with 10 nucleotides matching TRBD1. The CDR3 DNA reads as TGTGCCAGCAGCTCTCTGGACAGGGGGTATGGCTACACCTTC. This codes for CASSSLDRGYGYTF.